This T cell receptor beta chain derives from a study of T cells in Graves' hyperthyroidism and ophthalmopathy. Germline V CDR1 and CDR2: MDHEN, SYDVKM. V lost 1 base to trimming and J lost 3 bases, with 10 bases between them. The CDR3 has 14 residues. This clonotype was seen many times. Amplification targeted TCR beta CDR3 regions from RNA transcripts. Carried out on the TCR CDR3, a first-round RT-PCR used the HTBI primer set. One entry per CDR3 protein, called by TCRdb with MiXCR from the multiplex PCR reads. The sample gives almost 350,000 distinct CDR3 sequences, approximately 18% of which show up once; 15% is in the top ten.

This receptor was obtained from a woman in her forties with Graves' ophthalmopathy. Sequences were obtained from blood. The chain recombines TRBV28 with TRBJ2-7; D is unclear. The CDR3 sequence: CASSLFGLFYEQYF. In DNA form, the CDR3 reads TGTGCCAGCAGTTTATTTGGCCTATTCTACGAGCAGTACTTC.